A single count supports the clone carrying this T cell receptor beta chain. The antigen is undetermined. The PCR had 60 Vbeta and 13 Jbeta primers. TCRdb's table, derived via immunoSEQ multiplex PCR, lists solely in-frame clones and lacks some. The table shows 150,000 to 180,000 clones, with about 85% occurring only once. The sample is drawn from a study of cytomegalovirus exposure and HLA in healthy donors. Study results and caveats: Reportedly, HLA-A and HLA-B alleles of most subjects were accurately predicted from TCR beta. The number of N-insertions in an Asian-associated ancestry cluster was reportedly below the approximately 680-donor mean in a later analysis. There were fewer than 200 TCR beta chains listed as cytomegalovirus-associated. Across donors, sequencing depth was assumed by presence/absence analyses to be roughly uniform.

The CDR3 extends over 14 amino acids. The germline V gene encodes CDR1 GTSNPN and CDR2 SVGIG (reference sequence). The V end lost 4 bases, the J end lost 7 bases, and 19 bases lay between the germline ends. Sequencing input: PBMCs. This TCR derives from a woman aged 18-29 years in good health and CMV-seronegative. V gene TRBV30 combines with J gene TRBJ1-1; weak D call: TRBD1 (5 bases). CDR3 protein: CAWITLREEGEAFF. The CDR3 region has the DNA TGTGCCTGGATTACACTCAGGGAAGAAGGTGAAGCTTTCTTT.